The following is a TCR beta chain sequence with its context. Its antigen remains unknown. The data derive from a study of T-cell reconstitution after alpha-beta-depleted transplantation in children. Unique molecular identifiers featured in how the TCRbeta library was prepared. TCRdb independently ran MiXCR on the PCR reads; one entry per CDR3 protein. The data hold 500,000 to 650,000 distinct CDR3 sequences, with 13% observed a single time. Study-wide results and caveats: Where alpha-beta T cells came from about two months after transplant was reportedly several hundred expanded graft clones.

The sequence came from a male patient aged 10-17 years who had a stem cell transplant for acute myeloid leukemia, so the T cells may come from the graft donor. The starting material was PBMCs, mostly from graft donor cells, obtained 360 days after TCRalphabeta/CD19-depleted stem cell transplant.

The CDR3 DNA is TGTGCCAGCAGTCAGACTTCCTGGGAGCAGTACTTC. Its protein product is CASSQTSWEQYF. The V call is TRBV25-1, the J call TRBJ2-7; no definite D call. CDR1 and CDR2 (germline): MGHDK, SYGVNS. The CDR3 spans 12 residues. The germline V and J ends were trimmed by 5 bases and 7 bases, with 12 bases remaining between them.